This is a list of T cell receptor beta chains from one sample in a study of shared clonotypes between healthy human individuals. Profiled with immunoSEQ multiplex PCR; TCRdb holds only in-frame clones, not every one. This sample has 2 million to 2.5 million clones; 90% to 95% occur once, and the top ten carry more than 0.1%. The sample comprised naive CD4+ T cells sorted from blood. Source of these receptors: a man aged 18 to 35 in good health. The CDR3 runs from the conserved cysteine through the conserved F or W. The D gene is left open where the match is weak. Not all rows give a size; the values are once, few, many and, for expanded clones, a class.

V	J	size	D	DNA	CDR3
TRBV21-1	TRBJ2-7	-	-	TGTGCCAGCAGCCCCTGGAACGGACAGGGGAAAACCTACGAGCAGTACTTC	CASSPWNGQGKTYEQYF
TRBV2	TRBJ2-1	-	TRBD2	TGTGCCATCCAGACTAGCACCGATCTGAGCTCCTACAATGAGCAGTTCTTC	CAIQTSTDLSSYNEQFF
TRBV5-6	TRBJ1-2	-	-	TGTGCCAGCAGGGGTGCCGGTCGGAATTACTATGGCTACACCTTC	CASRGAGRNYYGYTF
TRBV9	TRBJ1-1	-	-	TGTGCCAGCAGCCCCCTTGGTAGGGGGGTTAGCACTGAAGCTTTCTTT	CASSPLGRGVSTEAFF
TRBV25-1	TRBJ2-5	-	TRBD2	TGTGCCAGCAGCCCAGGCGGGGGACCCGGGGCCCAGTACTTC	CASSPGGGPGAQYF
TRBV28	TRBJ1-2	-	-	TGTGCCAGCAGTTCACCAACCCTTCATGGCTACACCTTC	CASSSPTLHGYTF
TRBV10-2	TRBJ1-3	-	-	TGCGCCAGCAGTGAAACAGCAGTCGGAAACACCATATATTTT	CASSETAVGNTIYF
TRBV7-3	TRBJ2-3	few	-	TGTGCCAGCAGCTTAAACGCAGATACGCAGTATTTT	CASSLNADTQYF
TRBV18	TRBJ2-5	once	-	TGTGCCAGCTCCCTTAGCCGAGAGACCCAGTACTTC	CASSLSRETQYF
TRBV5-1	TRBJ1-1	once	-	TGCGCCAGCAGCTTCAGGGTGAGCACTGAAGCTTTCTTT	CASSFRVSTEAFF
TRBV4-2	TRBJ2-5	-	TRBD2	TGTGCCAGCAGCCCTAGCGGGGGGTTCCGGGAGACCCAGTACTTC	CASSPSGGFRETQYF
TRBV4-1	TRBJ2-7	-	TRBD2	TGCGCCAGCAGCCCAGGACTAGCGGGCTCCTACGAGCAGTACTTC	CASSPGLAGSYEQYF
TRBV5-1	TRBJ1-1	-	-	TGCGCCAGCCGAGAGTCCGGGACGCAAAACACTGAAGCTTTCTTT	CASRESGTQNTEAFF
TRBV28	TRBJ1-3	-	-	TGTGCCAGCAGCAGATCCGACAGGCGCTCTGGAAACACCATATATTTT	CASSRSDRRSGNTIYF
TRBV6-6	TRBJ1-6	-	-	TGTGCCAGCAGTCAAACGGGAAATAATTCACCCCTCCACTTT	CASSQTGNNSPLHF
TRBV29-1	TRBJ1-2	once	-	TGCAGCGTTGAAGATTACGCAGGGGATGGCTACACCTTC	CSVEDYAGDGYTF
TRBV6-6	TRBJ2-7	-	-	TGTGCCAGCAGTCGGACAGAATCCTACGAGCAGTACTTC	CASSRTESYEQYF
TRBV2	TRBJ1-6	few	-	TGTGCCAGCAGTGTAATATCACCCCTCCACTTT	CASSVISPLHF
TRBV5-6	TRBJ2-6	-	-	TGTGCCAGCAGCTCTACGGACGTTAGCTCTGGGGCCAACGTCCTGACTTTC	CASSSTDVSSGANVLTF
TRBV5-1	TRBJ2-3	-	-	TGCGCCAGCAGCTCCATCGGCTCAGAGGCAACAGATACGCAGTATTTT	CASSSIGSEATDTQYF
TRBV13	TRBJ2-5	-	-	TGTGCCAGCAGCCCCCCTGGGGGGTACCAAGAGACCCAGTACTTC	CASSPPGGYQETQYF
TRBV6-5	TRBJ2-7	once	TRBD1	TGTGCCAGCAGTACCCTCGGGACAGGCCCCTACGAGCAGTACTTC	CASSTLGTGPYEQYF
TRBV7-2	TRBJ2-7	-	-	TGTGCCAGCAGCTCATCAGTAGACAGTGAGGTGGCAGACGAGCAGTACTTC	CASSSSVDSEVADEQYF
TRBV18	TRBJ1-1	many	-	TGTGCCAGCTCACCCGGGGCGAACACTGAAGCTTTCTTT	CASSPGANTEAFF
TRBV14	TRBJ2-7	-	TRBD2	TGTGCCAGCAGCCAAGGACTAGCGGAAGAGCAGTACTTC	CASSQGLAEEQYF
TRBV9	TRBJ1-1	-	-	TGTGCCAGCAGCGAGACAGCCTCCCTCAACACTGAAGCTTTCTTT	CASSETASLNTEAFF
TRBV2	TRBJ1-6	-	TRBD1	TGTGCCAGCAGGGGACAGGGCATAATAAATTCACCCCTCCACTTT	CASRGQGIINSPLHF
TRBV5-4	TRBJ2-7	-	-	TGTGCCAGCAGCCCTAACTACGAGCAGTACTTC	CASSPNYEQYF
TRBV9	TRBJ1-1	once	-	TGTGCCAGCAGCGCCGGGACACTTGGGATCACTGAAGCTTTCTTT	CASSAGTLGITEAFF
TRBV10-3	TRBJ2-5	-	TRBD2	TGTGCCATCCGGGCTAGCGGGGGCCCCGGGGAGACCCAGTACTTC	CAIRASGGPGETQYF
TRBV5-6	TRBJ2-3	-	-	TGTGCCAGCAGCTTTACAAACACAGATACGCAGTATTTT	CASSFTNTDTQYF
TRBV5-1	TRBJ2-3	-	-	TGCGCCAGCAGCTTGGGTCGGGACCGCGGCACAGATACGCAGTATTTT	CASSLGRDRGTDTQYF
TRBV7-6	TRBJ2-3	-	-	TGTGCCAGCAGCTTATACCGGGGGCTTAGCACAGATACGCAGTATTTT	CASSLYRGLSTDTQYF